Given below is one T cell receptor beta chain in context. Its antigen is not identified. The data were obtained in a study of OX40 agonist ivuxolimab in advanced cancers. Study background: Six ivuxolimab dose levels, 0.01 to 10 mg/kg, were given intravenously every 2 weeks.

TCRdb keeps only in-frame clones here, not all; method: immunoSEQ multiplex PCR. This table holds roughly 14,000 clones, 80% found once. This CDR3 is built from 16 residues. Germline CDR1 and CDR2: SGHTA and FQGNSA. Trimming cost V 5 bases and J 1 base; bases outside gene matches: 6. Study-level points and caveats: Certain nonresponders likewise exhibited a low normalized T-cell clonal expansion.

The chain is built from TRBV7-2 and TRBJ2-1; TRBD1 matches at 9 bases. Sequencing was performed on CD4+ or CD8+ T cells sorted from blood, taken in a trial of the OX40 agonist ivuxolimab. The receptor's source is an adult with an advanced solid tumor such as melanoma, head and neck, liver or kidney cancer. CDR3 sequence: CASSPRDRESYNEQFF. CDR3 nucleotide sequence: TGTGCCAGCAGCCCTAGGGACAGGGAATCCTACAATGAGCAGTTCTTC.